This T cell receptor beta chain was found in a study of beta chain features in type 1 diabetes. Study-wide background: Age, gender and cell yields were similar between patients and healthy donors. Summed over all samples, the examined sorted cells came to 107,917,701.

The trim removed 1 base at V and 5 bases at J, leaving 8 bases unmatched. CDR1 is SGHDN and CDR2 is FVKESK in the germline V gene. The CDR3 runs 16 residues. The sequenced template was cDNA made from the entire isolated RNA. Generated by immunoSEQ multiplex PCR, the TCRdb table keeps only in-frame clones and is missing some. The table includes hundreds of thousands of clones, 7.5% to 10% detected once. Study-level results: Type 1 diabetes patients showed fewer insertions and more deletions at VDJ junctions.

In regard to this clone: The antigen is not known.

The material sequenced was naive CD4+ T cells from blood. The V call is TRBV14, the J call TRBJ2-5; 9 bases align to TRBD1. The receptor's source is a woman younger than 30 in good health. The CDR3 sequence is CASSQGGQGPSETQYF. The DNA of the CDR3 is TGTGCCAGCAGCCAAGGGGGACAGGGCCCAAGCGAGACCCAGTACTTC.